This paragraph reports one T cell receptor (beta chain). These data are taken from a study of T cell changes during pregnancy in multiple sclerosis. Trimming shortened V by 0 bases and J by 7 bases, and 16 bases separated the two germline ends. The CDR3 is 16 amino acids. The V gene's germline CDR1 is SGHVS and CDR2 FNYEAQ. Libraries were prepared by immunoSEQ multiplex PCR; TCRdb keeps only in-frame clonotypes and omits some of them. The profile shows about 32,000 clones, about nine tenths of them singletons. The receptor was derived from a female donor with multiple sclerosis, enrolled in a pregnancy study. J is TRBJ2-1 and V is TRBV7-6; D is possibly TRBD2 (6 bases). The sample in question was CD8+ T cells from peripheral blood mononuclear cells, obtained in the third trimester of pregnancy. Written as DNA, the CDR3 is TGTGCCAGCAGCTTAGCGCCTCCGGGAGCCGAGAATGAGCAGTTCTTC. Residues: CASSLAPPGAENEQFF.